This T cell receptor beta chain was recovered during a study of post-analysis software for immune sequencing data. Concerning this clonotype itself: Its antigen is not identified.

Findings and caveats of the study: Controls had lower frequencies than patients of roughly five TRBV segments, which included TRBV5-6, TRBV5-1 and TRBV20-1.

cDNA libraries for TCR beta contained unique molecular identifiers. TCRdb re-called the PCR reads through MiXCR, storing one row per CDR3 protein. The sample shows about 820,000 distinct CDR3 sequences, roughly 50% of them seen only once. The CDR3 totals 16 residues. Per the germline V gene, CDR1 is SGHRS and CDR2 is YFSETQ. Trimming left V 3 bases short and J 5 bases short, with 18 bases between. V and J are TRBV5-1 and TRBJ2-1; D may be TRBD1 (5 bases). Sequencing input: blood. This clonotype was obtained from a girl aged 5-17 years with multiple sclerosis. In DNA, the CDR3 is TGCGCCAGCAGCTACAGTCAGGGTCTGGGGAACAATGAGCAGTTCTTC. Translated: CASSYSQGLGNNEQFF.